This TCR beta chain was sequenced for a study of T cells in Graves' hyperthyroidism and ophthalmopathy. The study, taken as a whole, reports: A 13 V-J signature model discriminated ophthalmopathy versus stable hyperthyroidism. Onset of ophthalmopathy came a median approximately 6.8 months after the model predicted it.

Regions amplified from RNA transcripts were the TCR beta CDR3 regions. The HTBI primer set was used in a first-round RT-PCR of the TCR CDR3. TCRdb passed the multiplex PCR reads through MiXCR, listing each CDR3 protein once. The profile covers around 300,000 distinct CDR3 sequences, with 14% appearing a single time and around 23% taken by the ten largest. This clonotype was detected ten times or more. Its antigen is unknown. The study left out patients who had uncontrolled infection, other autoimmune disease, pregnancy or lactation. Clinicians diagnosed patients from clinical symptoms, serum thyroxine and TRAb, thyroid ultrasound and orbital computed tomography. This receptor was taken from a woman under 40 with Graves' hyperthyroidism. The specimen was blood.

This CDR3 is CSAPPGGGPTDTQYF. The DNA for the CDR3 is TGCAGTGCTCCCCCGGGTGGGGGCCCCACAGATACGCAGTATTTT. The V call is TRBV20-1, the J call TRBJ2-3; possibly TRBD1 for D (6 bases). Germline CDR1 DFQATT, CDR2 SNEGSKA (reference sequence). V was clipped by 5 bases and J by 2 bases, with 17 bases between them. The CDR3 is 15 residues long.